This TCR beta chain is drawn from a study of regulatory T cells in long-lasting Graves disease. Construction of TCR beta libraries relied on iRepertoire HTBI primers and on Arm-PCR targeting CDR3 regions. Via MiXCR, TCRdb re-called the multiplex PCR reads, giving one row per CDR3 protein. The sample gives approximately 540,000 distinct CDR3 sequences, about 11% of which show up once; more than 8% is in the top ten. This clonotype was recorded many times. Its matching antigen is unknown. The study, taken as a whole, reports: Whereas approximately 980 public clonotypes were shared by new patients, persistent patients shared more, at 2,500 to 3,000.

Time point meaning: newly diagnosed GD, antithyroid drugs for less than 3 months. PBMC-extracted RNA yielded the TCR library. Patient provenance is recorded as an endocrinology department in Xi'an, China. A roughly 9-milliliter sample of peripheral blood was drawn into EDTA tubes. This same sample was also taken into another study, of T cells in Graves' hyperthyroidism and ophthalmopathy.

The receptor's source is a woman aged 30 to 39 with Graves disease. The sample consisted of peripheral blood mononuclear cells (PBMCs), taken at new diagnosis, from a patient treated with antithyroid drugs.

This CDR3 reads CASSLPTGPGYTF. The DNA of the CDR3 is TGTGCCAGCAGCTTACCGACAGGGCCCGGCTACACCTTC. The chain has TRBV11-2 and TRBJ1-2; TRBD1 matches at 7 bases. With 2 bases clipped from V and 8 bases from J, the junction kept 5 bases outside the gene matches. This CDR3 is 13 amino acids long. Looked up from germline, CDR1 is SGHAT and CDR2 is FQNNGV.